What follows are 9 T cell receptor beta chains derived from one specimen sequenced in a study of somatic mutations in cytotoxic T cells in rheumatoid arthritis. Assay used: immunoSEQ multiplex PCR; TCRdb lists only in-frame clones, some missing. The table shows some 14,000 clones, with about 81% occurring only once. Sequencing was performed on CD8+ T cells sorted from blood. Receptor source: an adult with rheumatoid arthritis.

V usage is TRBV11-2 and J usage is TRBJ2-1; D unclear. CDR3 length: 11 amino acids. The V gene's germline CDR1 is SGHAT and CDR2 FQNNGV. Between the trimmed V and J ends, which lost 5 bases and 5 bases, there was a span of 4 bases. Here the CDR3 reads CASSANNEQFF. CDR3 coding DNA: TGTGCCAGCAGCGCGAACAATGAGCAGTTCTTC.

The chain joins TRBV7-9 to TRBJ1-1; D ambiguous. Trimming took off 4 bases at V and 1 base at J, with 25 bases between the two ends. The CDR3 loop spans 19 amino acids. The germline CDR1 and CDR2 sequences are SEHNR and FQNEAQ (reference sequence). In DNA form, the CDR3 reads TGTGCCAGCAGCTCAAACTCCCCCACACGACCGGACCGGAACACTGAAGCTTTCTTT. Amino acid sequence: CASSSNSPTRPDRNTEAFF.

The chain joins TRBV18 to TRBJ1-2, with no clear D. Trimming shortened V by 3 bases and J by 4 bases, and 15 bases separated the two germline ends. CDR1 is KGHSH and CDR2 is LQKENI in the germline V gene. CDR3 length: 15 residues. CDR3 in amino acids: CASSPTGEGLYGYTF. The CDR3 nucleotides read TGTGCCAGCTCACCCACCGGGGAGGGCCTCTATGGCTACACCTTC.

J is TRBJ2-1 and V is TRBV18; D is undetermined. The CDR3 runs to 15 residues. CDR1 KGHSH and CDR2 LQKENI come from the germline V gene. V was clipped by 3 bases and J by 2 bases, with 11 bases between them. The CDR3 spells CASSPARVTYNEQFF. Written as DNA, the CDR3 is TGTGCCAGCTCACCGGCTCGGGTCACCTACAATGAGCAGTTCTTC.

The chain couples TRBV6-4 to TRBJ2-1; the D is unclear. CDR3 size: 15 residues. The germline V gene has CDR1 MRHNA and CDR2 SNTAGT. Trimming left V 3 bases short and J 0 bases short, with 9 bases between. This chain's CDR3 is CASSEDGSSYNEQFF. The CDR3 DNA reads as TGTGCCAGCAGTGAGGACGGTAGCTCCTACAATGAGCAGTTCTTC.

The chain combines TRBV27 with TRBJ2-2; D ambiguous. V gave up 3 bases and J gave up 4 bases, with 3 bases separating them. CDR1 MNHEY and CDR2 SMNVEV come from the germline V gene (reference sequence). The CDR3 loop spans 12 amino acids. The DNA of the CDR3 is TGTGCCAGCAGTTTTCCCACCGGGGAGCTGTTTTTT. Encoded protein: CASSFPTGELFF.

This chain connects TRBV19 to TRBJ1-2; D is uncertain. Trimming stripped 4 bases from V and 2 bases from J, with 11 bases between. CDR1 and CDR2 (germline): LNHDA, SQIVND (reference sequence). The CDR3 totals 14 residues. The CDR3 DNA is TGTGCCAGTAGTACGACGGACCGAAACTATGGCTACACCTTC. Protein product: CASSTTDRNYGYTF.

The rearrangement links TRBV6-5 to TRBJ2-3; 9 bases map to TRBD2. The V and J ends lost 6 bases and 0 bases, in that order; junction bases with no gene match: 4. Looked up from germline, CDR1 is MNHEY and CDR2 is SVGAGI. The CDR3 has 15 residues. The CDR3: CASSRLAESTDTQYF. The CDR3 nucleotides are TGTGCCAGCAGCCGACTAGCGGAGAGCACAGATACGCAGTATTTT.

The chain has TRBV29-1 and TRBJ1-1; no definite D call. Germline loops: CDR1 SQVTM, CDR2 ANQGSEA. V was clipped by 7 bases and J by 1 base, with 10 bases between them. This CDR3 spans 12 amino acids. The DNA of the CDR3 is TGCAGCGGTCTGGGTCGGAACACTGAAGCTTTCTTT. The encoded protein is CSGLGRNTEAFF.